One and the same sample provided the 23 T cell receptor beta chains below, sequenced in a study of blood T cell repertoires in COVID-19. Libraries were prepared by immunoSEQ multiplex PCR; TCRdb keeps only in-frame clonotypes and omits some of them. The data hold under 300,000 clones, with 80% to 90% observed a single time. Sequenced input: PBMCs or T cells enriched from blood (not recorded which). The receptor source for this set is a man between 18 and 29 years old who had recovered from COVID-19.

The V and J genes are TRBV5-1 and TRBJ2-3; TRBD2 matches at 9 bases. Germline trimming cut 0 bases from V and 2 bases from J; bases unmatched to any gene: 4. In germline, CDR1 is SGHRS, CDR2 YFSETQ. The CDR3 loop spans 16 amino acids. The CDR3 loop reads CASSLGLAEHTDTQYF. The CDR3 DNA is TGCGCCAGCAGCTTGGGACTAGCGGAGCACACAGATACGCAGTATTTT.

The chain is built from TRBV5-1 and TRBJ2-5; 9 bases fit TRBD1. V lost 4 bases and J lost 13; bases outside the gene matches: 11. CDR1 and CDR2 (germline): SGHRS, YFSETQ. The CDR3 spans 13 residues. The chain's CDR3 is CASSGGTGQNWYF. CDR3 DNA: TGCGCCAGCAGCGGGGGGACAGGGCAGAATTGGTACTTC.

V and J are TRBV10-1 and TRBJ2-7; the match to TRBD2 covers 14 bases. This CDR3 contains 16 residues. Trimming at V came to 4 bases and at J to 3 bases, leaving 5 bases not matched to a gene. Germline loops: CDR1 WNHNN, CDR2 SYGVQD (reference sequence). CDR3 in amino acids: CASSAGLAGEFYEQYF. The CDR3 DNA reads TGCGCCAGCAGTGCGGGACTAGCGGGAGAATTCTACGAGCAGTACTTC.

The V and J genes are TRBV4-1 and TRBJ2-7; TRBD1 agrees at 7 bases. This CDR3 has 13 residues. V shed 1 base and J 5 bases; nucleotides not matched to a gene: 2. The germline V gene has CDR1 MGHRA and CDR2 YSYEKL. The CDR3 sequence: CASSQAQGHEQYF. CDR3 nucleotides: TGCGCCAGCAGCCAAGCACAGGGGCACGAGCAGTACTTC.

This clone has more than one count but fewer than ten. This chain uses TRBV7-2 with TRBJ1-4; maybe TRBD1 (6 bases). This CDR3 comprises 13 residues. Germline CDR1 SGHTA, CDR2 FQGNSA. The V end lost 5 bases, the J end lost 6 bases, and 10 bases lay between the germline ends. The CDR3: CASSPYRDEKLFF. The CDR3 bases are TGTGCCAGCAGCCCCTACAGGGATGAAAAACTGTTTTTT.

This clone has a handful of counts. Additional DNA sequences in this sample encode the identical CDR3. This chain joins TRBV19 and TRBJ1-5, with TRBD1 matching 10 bases. The CDR3 has 14 residues. J lost 4 bases, V lost 4 bases, and 1 base had no gene match. CDR1 is LNHDA and CDR2 is SQIVND in the germline V gene (reference sequence). The CDR3 DNA reads as TGTGCCAGTAGTAAGGACAGGGGGAATCAGCCCCAGCATTTT. It is translated as CASSKDRGNQPQHF.

There are a few counts of this clone. V gene TRBV2 combines with J gene TRBJ2-2; no reliable D call. The CDR3 length is 11 residues. CDR1 is SNHLY, CDR2 FYNNEI, per germline. Between the trimmed V and J ends, which lost 4 bases and 6 bases, there was a span of 3 bases. The CDR3 sequence is CASSAAGELFF. DNA for the CDR3: TGTGCCAGCAGTGCAGCCGGGGAGCTGTTTTTT.

The V and J genes are TRBV6-1 and TRBJ1-3, with TRBD1 as a possible D gene (6 bases). V was clipped by 0 bases and J by 4 bases, with 16 bases between them. The CDR3 loop spans 17 amino acids. Germline CDR1 is MNHNS and CDR2 is SASEGT. CDR3 loop: CASSEAFSQGSGNTIYF. CDR3 sequence (DNA): TGTGCCAGCAGTGAAGCGTTTAGTCAGGGGAGCGGAAACACCATATATTTT.

The count of this clone is one. The rearrangement uses TRBV6-1 and TRBJ2-7, with D possibly matching TRBD2 (5 bases). Per germline, CDR1 MNHNS and CDR2 SASEGT. The CDR3 length is 14 residues. Trimming took 2 bases from V and 5 from J, leaving 13 bases between them. CDR3 nucleotide sequence: TGTGCCAGCAGTGAAAGAGGGCCTAGTGACGAGCAGTACTTC. This codes for CASSERGPSDEQYF.

The chain joins TRBV2 to TRBJ1-6; 12 bases are a match to TRBD1. The length of the CDR3 is 20 residues. Trimming took 5 bases from V and 7 from J; bases not matched to a gene: 18. Germline CDR1 and CDR2: SNHLY and FYNNEI. This CDR3 reads CASSHNGDRGPGFRNSPLHF. The DNA for the CDR3 is TGTGCCAGCAGTCACAACGGGGACAGGGGGCCGGGGTTTAGGAATTCACCCCTCCACTTT.

This clone has just one count. The chain carries TRBV28 and TRBJ2-1; 10 bases agree with TRBD1. Germline V gene lookup returns CDR1 MDHEN and CDR2 SYDVKM. V shed 4 bases and J 4 bases; nucleotides not matched to a gene: 7. The CDR3 consists of 16 residues. DNA of the CDR3: TGTGCCAGCAGTTCAACCCGGGACAGGGGTTACAATGAGCAGTTCTTC. Its protein product is CASSSTRDRGYNEQFF.

The chain joins TRBV4-2 to TRBJ2-3, with TRBD2 as a possible D gene (6 bases). CDR1 and CDR2 (germline): LGHNA, YNFKEQ. Trimming took off 6 bases at V and 1 base at J, with 11 bases between the two ends. The CDR3 has 14 residues. CDR3 residues: CASREGLGTDTQYF. The CDR3 DNA reads TGTGCCAGCAGGGAGGGACTCGGCACAGATACGCAGTATTTT.

This clone was recorded only once. The gene calls are TRBV7-8 and TRBJ2-1; 11 bases map to TRBD1. The V segment lost 4 bases and the J segment 0 bases; nucleotides outside the gene matches: 8. The CDR3 spans 18 residues. Germline V gene lookup returns CDR1 SGHVS and CDR2 FQNEAQ. The CDR3 sequence is CASSYLTGTGGSYNEQFF. CDR3 in DNA: TGTGCCAGCAGCTATCTTACCGGGACAGGGGGCTCCTACAATGAGCAGTTCTTC.

As to this clone: The sample holds other DNA sequences that translate to the same CDR3. The chain joins TRBV5-8 to TRBJ2-1, with D possibly being TRBD1 (5 bases). The CDR3 has 15 amino acids. Germline CDR1 and CDR2: SGHTS and YDEGEE. V was cut by 0 bases and J by 0 bases, with 7 bases left in between. The CDR3 is CASSLGQSSYNEQFF. Here the CDR3 DNA reads TGTGCCAGCAGCTTGGGACAGAGCTCCTACAATGAGCAGTTCTTC.

The chain combines TRBV6-5 with TRBJ2-5; D ambiguous. Germline-derived CDR1 and CDR2 are MNHEY and SVGAGI. The V gene lost 4 bases and the J gene lost 7 bases, with 19 bases spanning the gap. The CDR3 is 15 amino acids. This CDR3 reads CASSSRTSPAGTQYF. Here the CDR3 DNA reads TGTGCCAGCAGTTCACGCACGAGCCCGGCAGGGACCCAGTACTTC.

CDR3 sequence (DNA): TGTGCCAGCAGGCCCGGGACAGGGAATCAGCCCCAGCATTTT. Protein: CASRPGTGNQPQHF. The rearrangement uses TRBV27 and TRBJ1-5, with 9 bases aligning to TRBD1. Germline CDR1 MNHEY, CDR2 SMNVEV (reference sequence). This CDR3 region has 14 residues. V trimming: 6 bases; J trimming: 4 bases; junction bases outside the gene matches: 4.

V and J are TRBV6-5 and TRBJ2-7; D is unclear. This CDR3 comprises 13 residues. Germline V CDR1 and CDR2: MNHEY, SVGAGI. The V end lost 6 bases, the J end lost 0 bases, and 9 bases lay between the germline ends. CDR3 sequence (DNA): TGTGCCAGCAGGGATGCTAGCTCCTACGAGCAGTACTTC. It encodes CASRDASSYEQYF.

The V call is TRBV5-6, the J call TRBJ1-3, with TRBD1 as a possible D gene (6 bases). Between the trimmed V and J ends, which lost 4 bases and 7 bases, there was a span of 18 bases. CDR1 is SGHDT, CDR2 YYEEEE, per germline. The CDR3 extends over 15 amino acids. The CDR3 spells CASSDRTHRGNTIYF. In DNA, the CDR3 is TGTGCCAGCAGCGACAGGACCCATCGTGGGAACACCATATATTTT. The whole variable domain, filled in from reference TRBV5-6 and TRBJ1-3, reads DAGVTQSPTHLIKTRGQQVTLRCSPKSGHDTVSWYQQALGQGPQFIFQYYEEEERQRGNFPDRFSGHQFPNYSSELNVNALLLGDSALYLCASSDRTHRGNTIYFGEGSWLTVV.

This chain uses TRBV7-8 with TRBJ1-2; unclear D gene. The CDR3 is 15 residues long. Germline CDR1 is SGHVS and CDR2 is FQNEAQ. V lost 1 base and J lost 2, with 11 bases in between. The CDR3 protein is CASSLDRGSNYGYTF. Here the CDR3 DNA reads TGTGCCAGCAGCTTAGATCGGGGATCCAACTATGGCTACACCTTC.

The V and J genes are TRBV19 and TRBJ1-5; 7 nucleotides match TRBD1. Germline CDR1 reads LNHDA; CDR2 reads SQIVND (reference sequence). The CDR3 length is 13 residues. Trimming took 9 bases from V and 3 from J; bases not matched to a gene: 5. The CDR3 coding sequence is TGTGCCAGCCAGACAGGGCTCAATCAGCCCCAGCATTTT. This translates into CASQTGLNQPQHF.

The CDR3 nucleotides read TGTGCCAGTAGTATCTCTTGGGGGCCCACCTACGAGCAGTACTTC. It codes for CASSISWGPTYEQYF. This chain links TRBV19 with TRBJ2-7; D may be TRBD1 (6 bases). Germline lookup yields CDR1 LNHDA and CDR2 SQIVND (reference sequence). Trimming shortened V by 3 bases and J by 2 bases, and 14 bases separated the two germline ends. The CDR3 length is 15 residues.

The gene calls are TRBV12-3 or TRBV12-4 and TRBJ2-5; D may be TRBD1 (6 bases). This CDR3 is 13 amino acids long. Trimming pared 5 bases from V and 5 bases from J, leaving 12 bases between. DNA of the CDR3: TGTGCCAGCAGTGAACAGGGCCGGGAGACCCAGTACTTC. Encoded protein: CASSEQGRETQYF.

The chain carries TRBV5-6 and TRBJ1-5; D is perhaps TRBD1 (5 bases). This CDR3 has 14 amino acids. Trimming took 1 base from V and 8 from J, leaving 13 bases between them. Germline assignment: CDR1 SGHDT and CDR2 YYEEEE. CDR3 sequence: CASSLTRATEPQHF. CDR3 nucleotides: TGTGCCAGCAGCTTGACCAGGGCGACGGAGCCCCAGCATTTT. The full variable domain, rest sourced from reference TRBV5-6 and TRBJ1-5, is DAGVTQSPTHLIKTRGQQVTLRCSPKSGHDTVSWYQQALGQGPQFIFQYYEEEERQRGNFPDRFSGHQFPNYSSELNVNALLLGDSALYLCASSLTRATEPQHFGDGTRLSIL.